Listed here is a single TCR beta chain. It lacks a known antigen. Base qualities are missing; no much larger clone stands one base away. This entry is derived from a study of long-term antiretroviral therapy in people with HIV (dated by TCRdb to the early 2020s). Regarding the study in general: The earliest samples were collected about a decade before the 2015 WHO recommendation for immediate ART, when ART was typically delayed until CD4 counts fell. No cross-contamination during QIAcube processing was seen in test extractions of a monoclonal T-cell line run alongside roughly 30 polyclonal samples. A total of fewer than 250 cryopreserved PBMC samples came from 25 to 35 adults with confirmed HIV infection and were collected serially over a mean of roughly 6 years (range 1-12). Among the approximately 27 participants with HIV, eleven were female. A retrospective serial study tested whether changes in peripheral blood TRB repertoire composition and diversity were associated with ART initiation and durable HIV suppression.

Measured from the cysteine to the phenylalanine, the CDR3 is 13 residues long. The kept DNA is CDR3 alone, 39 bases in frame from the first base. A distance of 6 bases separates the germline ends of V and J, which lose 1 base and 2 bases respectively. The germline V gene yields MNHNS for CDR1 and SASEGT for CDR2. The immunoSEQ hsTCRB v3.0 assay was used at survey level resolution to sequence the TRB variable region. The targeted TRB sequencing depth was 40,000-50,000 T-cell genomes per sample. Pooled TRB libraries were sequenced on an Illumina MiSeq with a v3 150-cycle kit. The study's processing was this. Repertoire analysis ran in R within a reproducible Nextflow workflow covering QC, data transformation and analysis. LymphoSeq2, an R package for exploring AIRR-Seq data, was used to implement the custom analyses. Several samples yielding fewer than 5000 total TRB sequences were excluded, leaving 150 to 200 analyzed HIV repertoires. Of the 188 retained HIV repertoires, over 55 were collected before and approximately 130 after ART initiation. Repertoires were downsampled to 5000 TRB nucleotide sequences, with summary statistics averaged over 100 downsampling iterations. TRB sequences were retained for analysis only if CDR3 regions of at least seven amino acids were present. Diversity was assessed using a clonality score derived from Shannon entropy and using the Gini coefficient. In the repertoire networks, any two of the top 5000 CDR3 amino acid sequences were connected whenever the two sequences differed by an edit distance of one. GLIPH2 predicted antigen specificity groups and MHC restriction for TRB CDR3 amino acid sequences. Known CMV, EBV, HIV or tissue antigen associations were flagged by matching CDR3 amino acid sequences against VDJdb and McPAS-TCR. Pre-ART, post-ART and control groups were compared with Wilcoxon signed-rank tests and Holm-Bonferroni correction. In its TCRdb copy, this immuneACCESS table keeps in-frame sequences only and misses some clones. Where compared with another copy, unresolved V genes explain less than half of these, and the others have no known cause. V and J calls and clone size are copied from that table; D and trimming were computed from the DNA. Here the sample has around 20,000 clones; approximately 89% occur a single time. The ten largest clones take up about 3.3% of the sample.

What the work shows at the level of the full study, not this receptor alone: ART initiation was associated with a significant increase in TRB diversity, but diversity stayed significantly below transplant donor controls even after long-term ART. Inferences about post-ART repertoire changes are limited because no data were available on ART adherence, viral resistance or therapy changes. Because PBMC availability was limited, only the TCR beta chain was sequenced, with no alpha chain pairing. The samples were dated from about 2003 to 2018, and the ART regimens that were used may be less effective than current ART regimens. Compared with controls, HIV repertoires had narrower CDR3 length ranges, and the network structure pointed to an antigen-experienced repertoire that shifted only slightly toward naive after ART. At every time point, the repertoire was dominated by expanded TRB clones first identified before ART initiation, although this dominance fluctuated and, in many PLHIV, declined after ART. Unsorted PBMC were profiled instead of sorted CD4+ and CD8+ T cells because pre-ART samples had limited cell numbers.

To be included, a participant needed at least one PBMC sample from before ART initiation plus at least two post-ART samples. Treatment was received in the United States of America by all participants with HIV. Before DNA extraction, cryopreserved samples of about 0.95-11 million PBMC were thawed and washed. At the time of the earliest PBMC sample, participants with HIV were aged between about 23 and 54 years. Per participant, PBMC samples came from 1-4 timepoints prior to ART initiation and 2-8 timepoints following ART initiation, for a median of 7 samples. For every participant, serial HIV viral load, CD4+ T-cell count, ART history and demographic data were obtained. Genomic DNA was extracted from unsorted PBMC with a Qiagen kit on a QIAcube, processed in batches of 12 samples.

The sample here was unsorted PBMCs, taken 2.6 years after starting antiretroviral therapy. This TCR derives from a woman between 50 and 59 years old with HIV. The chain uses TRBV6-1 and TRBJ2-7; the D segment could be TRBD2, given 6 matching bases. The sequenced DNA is TGTGCCAGCAGTGAAGGGACTACCTACGAGCAGTACTTC. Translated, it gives CASSEGTTYEQYF.